The clone carrying this TCR beta chain occurred a few times. Its cognate antigen is unknown. The sample originates from a study of beta chain features in type 1 diabetes. Study context: Sorted cell examination encompassed about 110 million cells across all samples.

Expressed TCRB transcripts were sequenced after all isolated RNA was converted to cDNA. Clones were read by immunoSEQ multiplex PCR, and TCRdb kept only the in-frame ones, dropping some. In the table there are under 300,000 clones, 16% of which are singletons. Germline V CDR1 and CDR2: MGHRA, YSYEKL. V lost 2 bases and J lost 4, with 13 bases in between. The CDR3 is 15 amino acids. Broader study findings: Shorter TCRB CDR3s, moderately but significantly so, marked every one of the four CD4+ subsets in Type 1 diabetes patients.

The chain recombines TRBV4-1 with TRBJ2-3, with D maybe TRBD2 (6 bases). The source of this sequence is a man aged 25 to 40 with type 1 diabetes. Sequencing used naive CD4+ T cells from blood. For the CDR3, the DNA is TGCGCCAGCAGCCAATCGGGACTCCCGGCAGATACGCAGTATTTT. This codes for CASSQSGLPADTQYF.